This T cell receptor (beta chain) was identified in a study of metastatic and nonmetastatic thyroid tumors. Study at large: Patients with malignant and benign thyroid disease provided blood and tumor or nodule tissue, whose repertoires were compared. Notes on the study in general: Reports indicated that malignant thyroid tumors showed significantly higher TCR beta diversity than benign nodules did, in blood and tumor.

This clone was counted many times. Its target is not known. Every patient underwent thyroid surgery untreated. The CDR3 totals 11 residues. Germline CDR1 reads SEHNR; CDR2 reads FQNEAQ (reference sequence). The V end lost 4 bases, the J end lost 0 bases, and 0 bases lay between the germline ends. TCRdb re-called clones from the PCR reads using MiXCR. The table shows 25,000 to 30,000 clones, with 3.5% to 4.5% occurring only once. This clonotype was obtained from a male donor with papillary thyroid cancer or a benign thyroid nodule (not recorded which). Some clones in this sample may be carry-over from other donors' samples. V gene TRBV7-9 combines with J gene TRBJ2-5; D gene ambiguous. The sequenced sample consisted of blood. CDR3 nucleotides: TGTGCCAGCAGCTACCAAGAGACCCAGTACTTC. It translates to CASSYQETQYF.